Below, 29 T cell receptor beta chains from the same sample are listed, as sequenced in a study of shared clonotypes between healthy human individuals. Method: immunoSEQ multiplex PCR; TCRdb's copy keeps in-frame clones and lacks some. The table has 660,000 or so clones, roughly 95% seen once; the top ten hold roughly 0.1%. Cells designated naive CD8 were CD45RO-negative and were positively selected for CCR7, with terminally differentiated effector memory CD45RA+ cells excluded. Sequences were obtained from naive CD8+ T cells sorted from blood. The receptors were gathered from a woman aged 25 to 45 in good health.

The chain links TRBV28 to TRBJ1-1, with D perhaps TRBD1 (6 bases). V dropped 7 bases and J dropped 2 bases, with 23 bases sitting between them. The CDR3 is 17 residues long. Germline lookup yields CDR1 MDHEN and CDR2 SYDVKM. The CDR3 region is CASTAGDFRLGNTEAFF. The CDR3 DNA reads TGTGCCAGCACCGCAGGGGACTTCCGGCTAGGAAACACTGAAGCTTTCTTT.

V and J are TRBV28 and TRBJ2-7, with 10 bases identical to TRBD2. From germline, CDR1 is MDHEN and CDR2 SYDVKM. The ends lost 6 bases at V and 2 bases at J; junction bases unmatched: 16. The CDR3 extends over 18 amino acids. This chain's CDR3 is CASRSGKWTSGNTYEQYF. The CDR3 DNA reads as TGTGCCAGCAGATCAGGGAAGTGGACTAGCGGCAATACCTACGAGCAGTACTTC.

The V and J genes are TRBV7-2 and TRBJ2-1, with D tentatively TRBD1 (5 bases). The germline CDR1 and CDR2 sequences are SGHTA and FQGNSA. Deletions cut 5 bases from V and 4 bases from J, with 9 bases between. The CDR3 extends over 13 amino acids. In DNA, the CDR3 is TGTGCCAGCAGCCCAGGGAATTACAATGAGCAGTTCTTC. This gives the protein CASSPGNYNEQFF.

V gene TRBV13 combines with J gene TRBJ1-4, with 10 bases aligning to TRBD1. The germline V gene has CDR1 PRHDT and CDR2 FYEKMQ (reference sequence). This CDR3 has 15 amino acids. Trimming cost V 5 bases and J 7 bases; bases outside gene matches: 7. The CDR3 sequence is CASSPGTGVTEKLFF. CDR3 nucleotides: TGTGCCAGCAGCCCGGGGACAGGGGTGACTGAAAAACTGTTTTTT.

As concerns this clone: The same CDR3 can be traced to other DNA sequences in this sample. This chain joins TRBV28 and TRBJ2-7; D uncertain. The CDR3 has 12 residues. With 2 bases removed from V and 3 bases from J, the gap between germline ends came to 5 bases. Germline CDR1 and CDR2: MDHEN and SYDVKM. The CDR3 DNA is TGTGCCAGCAGTTTACCAGGCTACGAGCAGTACTTC. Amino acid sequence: CASSLPGYEQYF.

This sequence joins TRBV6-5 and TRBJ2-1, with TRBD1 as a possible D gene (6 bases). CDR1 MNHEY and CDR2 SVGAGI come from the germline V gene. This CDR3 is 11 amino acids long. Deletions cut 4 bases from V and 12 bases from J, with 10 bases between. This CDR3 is CASSSGARQFF. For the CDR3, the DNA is TGTGCCAGCAGTTCAGGGGCTAGGCAGTTCTTC.

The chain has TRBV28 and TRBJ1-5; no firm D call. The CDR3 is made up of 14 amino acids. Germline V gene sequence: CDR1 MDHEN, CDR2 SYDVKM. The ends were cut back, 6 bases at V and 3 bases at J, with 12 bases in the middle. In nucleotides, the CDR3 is TGTGCCAGCAGCCCAGCCGGGGTCAATCAGCCCCAGCATTTT. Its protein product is CASSPAGVNQPQHF.

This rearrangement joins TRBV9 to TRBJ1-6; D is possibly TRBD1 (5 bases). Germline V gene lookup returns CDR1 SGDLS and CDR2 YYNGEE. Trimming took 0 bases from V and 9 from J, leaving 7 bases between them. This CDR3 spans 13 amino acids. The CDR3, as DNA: TGTGCCAGCAGCGTAGCAGGGTTTTCACCCCTCCACTTT. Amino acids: CASSVAGFSPLHF. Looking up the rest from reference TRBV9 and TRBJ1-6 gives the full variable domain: DSGVTQTPKHLITATGQRVTLRCSPRSGDLSVYWYQQSLDQGLQFLIQYYNGEERAKGNILERFSAQQFPDLHSELNLSSLELGDSALYFCASSVAGFSPLHFGNGTRLTVT.

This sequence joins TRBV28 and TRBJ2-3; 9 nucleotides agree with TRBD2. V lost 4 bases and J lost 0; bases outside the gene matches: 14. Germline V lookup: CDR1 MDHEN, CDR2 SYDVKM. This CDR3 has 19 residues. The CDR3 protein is CASSSSTLRLAESTDTQYF. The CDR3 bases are TGTGCCAGCAGTTCCTCGACCCTTAGACTAGCGGAGAGCACAGATACGCAGTATTTT.

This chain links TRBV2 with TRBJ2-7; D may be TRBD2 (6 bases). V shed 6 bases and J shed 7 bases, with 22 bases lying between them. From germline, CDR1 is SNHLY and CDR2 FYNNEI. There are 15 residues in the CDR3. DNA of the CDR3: TGTGCCAGCAGAACCGAGGAGCGGGTGGAGCTGGAGCAGTACTTC. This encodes CASRTEERVELEQYF.

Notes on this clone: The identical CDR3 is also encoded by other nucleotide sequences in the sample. The CDR3 DNA reads TGTGCCAGCAGCTTAGGGGGACTAGCGGGAGGGTACAATGAGCAGTTCTTC. Its translation is CASSLGGLAGGYNEQFF. V usage is TRBV7-2 and J usage is TRBJ2-1, with 16 bases lining up with TRBD2. The CDR3 loop spans 17 amino acids. CDR1 is SGHTA and CDR2 is FQGNSA in the germline V gene. V was clipped by 1 base and J by 4 bases; unmatched bases: 1.

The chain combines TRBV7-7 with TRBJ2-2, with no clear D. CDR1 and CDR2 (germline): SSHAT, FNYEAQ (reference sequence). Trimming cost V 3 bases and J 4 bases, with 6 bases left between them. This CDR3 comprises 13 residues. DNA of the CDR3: TGTGCCAGCAGCTTCGGAGTCACCGGGGAGCTGTTTTTT. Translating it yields CASSFGVTGELFF.

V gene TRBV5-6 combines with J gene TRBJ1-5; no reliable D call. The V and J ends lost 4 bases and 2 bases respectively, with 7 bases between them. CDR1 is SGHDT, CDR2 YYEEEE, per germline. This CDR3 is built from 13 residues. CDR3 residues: CASSPAGNQPQHF. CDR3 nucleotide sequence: TGTGCCAGCAGCCCAGCCGGCAATCAGCCCCAGCATTTT.

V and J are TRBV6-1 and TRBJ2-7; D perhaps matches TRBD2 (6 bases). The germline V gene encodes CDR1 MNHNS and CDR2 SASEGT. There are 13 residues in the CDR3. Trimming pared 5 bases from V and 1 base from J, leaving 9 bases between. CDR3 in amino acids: CASSSEGSYEQYF. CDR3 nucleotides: TGTGCCAGCAGTTCGGAGGGTTCCTACGAGCAGTACTTC.

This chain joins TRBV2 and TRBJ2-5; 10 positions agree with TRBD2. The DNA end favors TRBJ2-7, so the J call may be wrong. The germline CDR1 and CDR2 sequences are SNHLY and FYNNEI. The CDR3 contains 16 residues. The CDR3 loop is CASRATPSGRNHEQYF. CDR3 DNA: TGTGCCAGCAGGGCCACCCCTAGCGGGAGAAACCACGAGCAGTACTTC.

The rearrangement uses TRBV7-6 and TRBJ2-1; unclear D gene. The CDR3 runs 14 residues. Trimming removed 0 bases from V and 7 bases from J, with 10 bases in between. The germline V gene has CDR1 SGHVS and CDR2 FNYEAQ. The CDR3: CASSLADSPNEQFF. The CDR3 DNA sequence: TGTGCCAGCAGCTTAGCGGATAGTCCTAATGAGCAGTTCTTC.

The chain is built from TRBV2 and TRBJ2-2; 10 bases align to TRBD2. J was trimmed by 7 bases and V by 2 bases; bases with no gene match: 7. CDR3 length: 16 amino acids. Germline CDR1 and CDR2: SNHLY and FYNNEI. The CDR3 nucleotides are TGTGCCAGCAGTGAACACAGCGGGAGGGCCGGCGGGGAGCTGTTTTTT. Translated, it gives CASSEHSGRAGGELFF.

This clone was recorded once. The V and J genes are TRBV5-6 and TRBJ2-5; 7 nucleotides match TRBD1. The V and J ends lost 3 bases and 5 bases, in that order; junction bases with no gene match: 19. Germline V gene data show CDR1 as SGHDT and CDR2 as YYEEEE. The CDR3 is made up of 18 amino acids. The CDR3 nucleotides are TGTGCCAGCAGCTCGACAGGGCCTGTCATGTATTACTGGGAGACCCAGTACTTC. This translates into CASSSTGPVMYYWETQYF. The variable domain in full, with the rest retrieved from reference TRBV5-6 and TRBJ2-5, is DAGVTQSPTHLIKTRGQQVTLRCSPKSGHDTVSWYQQALGQGPQFIFQYYEEEERQRGNFPDRFSGHQFPNYSSELNVNALLLGDSALYLCASSSTGPVMYYWETQYFGPGTRLLVL.

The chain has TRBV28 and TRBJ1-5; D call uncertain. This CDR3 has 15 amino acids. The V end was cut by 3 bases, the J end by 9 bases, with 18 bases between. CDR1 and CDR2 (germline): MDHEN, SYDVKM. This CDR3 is CASSFLPGPMGPQHF. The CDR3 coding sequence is TGTGCCAGCAGTTTCCTACCCGGGCCCATGGGGCCCCAGCATTTT.

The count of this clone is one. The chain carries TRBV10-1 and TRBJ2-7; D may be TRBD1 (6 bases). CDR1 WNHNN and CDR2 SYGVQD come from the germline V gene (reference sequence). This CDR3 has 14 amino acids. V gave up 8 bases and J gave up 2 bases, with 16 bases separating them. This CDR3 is CASSQGSGAYEQYF. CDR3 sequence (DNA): TGCGCCAGCTCACAGGGTAGTGGGGCCTACGAGCAGTACTTC.

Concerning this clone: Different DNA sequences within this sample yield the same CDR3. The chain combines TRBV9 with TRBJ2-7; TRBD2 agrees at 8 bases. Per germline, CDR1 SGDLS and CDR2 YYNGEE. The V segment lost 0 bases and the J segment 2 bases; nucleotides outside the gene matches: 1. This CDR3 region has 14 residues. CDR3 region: CASSVGAGAYEQYF. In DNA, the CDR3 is TGTGCCAGCAGCGTAGGAGCGGGGGCCTACGAGCAGTACTTC. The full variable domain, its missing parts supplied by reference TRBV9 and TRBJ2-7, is DSGVTQTPKHLITATGQRVTLRCSPRSGDLSVYWYQQSLDQGLQFLIQYYNGEERAKGNILERFSAQQFPDLHSELNLSSLELGDSALYFCASSVGAGAYEQYFGPGTRLTVT.

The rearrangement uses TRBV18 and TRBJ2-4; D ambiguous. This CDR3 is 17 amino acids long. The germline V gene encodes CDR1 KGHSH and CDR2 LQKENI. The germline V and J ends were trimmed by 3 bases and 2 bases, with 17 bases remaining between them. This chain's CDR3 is CASSPLRKIWTKNIQYF. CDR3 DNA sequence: TGTGCCAGCTCACCTCTGAGAAAGATCTGGACCAAAAACATTCAGTACTTC. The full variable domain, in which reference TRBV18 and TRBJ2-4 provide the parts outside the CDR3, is NAGVMQNPRHLVRRRGQEARLRCSPMKGHSHVYWYRQLPEEGLKFMVYLQKENIIDESGMPKERFSAEFPKEGPSILRIQQVVRGDSAAYFCASSPLRKIWTKNIQYFGAGTRLSVL.

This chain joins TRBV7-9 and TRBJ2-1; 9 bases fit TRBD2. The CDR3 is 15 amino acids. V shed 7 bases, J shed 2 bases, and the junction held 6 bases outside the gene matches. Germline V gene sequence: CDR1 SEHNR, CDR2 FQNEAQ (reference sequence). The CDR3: CASTPASGAYNEQFF. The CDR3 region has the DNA TGTGCCAGCACTCCCGCTAGCGGGGCCTACAATGAGCAGTTCTTC.

The CDR3 reads CASRLAGGHQETQYF. Written as DNA, the CDR3 is TGTGCCAGTAGACTAGCGGGAGGCCACCAAGAGACCCAGTACTTC. This sequence joins TRBV19 and TRBJ2-5; 12 bases are shared with TRBD2. With V trimmed by 6 bases and J by 0 bases, 2 bases remained unmatched. This CDR3 has 15 residues. In germline, CDR1 is LNHDA, CDR2 SQIVND (reference sequence).

The CDR3 region is CATSGMELYEQYF. The CDR3 nucleotides read TGTGCCACCAGCGGGATGGAGCTCTACGAGCAGTACTTC. The J gene is TRBJ2-7, the V gene TRBV15; D gene uncertain. Germline lookup yields CDR1 LNHNV and CDR2 YYDKDF (reference sequence). The CDR3 runs to 13 residues. V lost 5 bases to trimming and J lost 3 bases, with 11 bases between them.

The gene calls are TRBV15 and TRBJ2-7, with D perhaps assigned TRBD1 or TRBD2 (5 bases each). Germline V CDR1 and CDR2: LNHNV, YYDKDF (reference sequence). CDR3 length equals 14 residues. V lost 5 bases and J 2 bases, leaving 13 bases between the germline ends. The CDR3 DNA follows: TGTGCCACCAGCCCTGGTCGGGGACCCTACGAGCAGTACTTC. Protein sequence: CATSPGRGPYEQYF.

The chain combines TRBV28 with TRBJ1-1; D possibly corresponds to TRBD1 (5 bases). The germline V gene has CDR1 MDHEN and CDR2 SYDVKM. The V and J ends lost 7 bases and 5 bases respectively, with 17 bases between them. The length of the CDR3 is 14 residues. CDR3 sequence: CASNMGPGGTEAFF. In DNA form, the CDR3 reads TGTGCCAGCAATATGGGACCCGGCGGGACTGAAGCTTTCTTT.

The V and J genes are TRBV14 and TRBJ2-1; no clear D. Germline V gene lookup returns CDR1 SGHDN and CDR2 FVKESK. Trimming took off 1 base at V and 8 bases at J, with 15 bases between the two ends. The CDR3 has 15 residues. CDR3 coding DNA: TGTGCCAGCAGCCAAGTTAGGTACACGTTCCATGAGCAGTTCTTC. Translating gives CASSQVRYTFHEQFF.

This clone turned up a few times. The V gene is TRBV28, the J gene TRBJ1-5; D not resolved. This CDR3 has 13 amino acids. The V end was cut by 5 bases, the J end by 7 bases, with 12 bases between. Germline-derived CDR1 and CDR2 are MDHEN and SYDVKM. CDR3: CASSLPLVQPQHF. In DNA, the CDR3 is TGTGCCAGCAGTCTACCGCTGGTACAGCCCCAGCATTTT.